In this sample, the clone carrying this T cell receptor (beta chain) turned up once. Its specificity is not known. This specimen comes from a study of CD8 T cells in Susac syndrome. TCR beta from blood CD8+ and CD4+ T cells was sequenced. RNA was extracted with the RNeasy kit, and a quantity of about 0.45 to 1 ug was reverse transcribed using random hexamers. In TCRdb, the immunoSEQ multiplex PCR reads were re-called with MiXCR into one record per CDR3 protein. The data show 95,000 to 150,000 distinct CDR3 sequences, 96% seen once. Study-wide results and limits: The study conceded that its TCR sequencing and HLA analysis involved relatively few individuals.

Trimming cost V 5 bases and J 6 bases; bases outside gene matches: 5. The CDR3 runs 14 residues. Germline V gene lookup returns CDR1 SNHLY and CDR2 FYNNEI. Specimen: CD4+ T cells from PBMCs. This clonotype originated in a human donor with Susac syndrome. This chain connects TRBV2 to TRBJ2-4; 9 bases agree with TRBD1. The CDR3 region has the DNA TGTGCCAGCAGTAAGGGACAGGGAGGAAACATTCAGTACTTC. Encoded protein: CASSKGQGGNIQYF.